This T cell receptor (beta chain) was identified during a study of T-cell reconstitution after alpha-beta-depleted transplantation in children. Study-wide findings and caveats: Approximately two months post-transplant, alpha-beta T cells reportedly originated from several hundred expanded graft clones. T-cell numbers and diversity one year post-transplant derived largely from freshly generated T cells.

Preparation of the TCRbeta library used unique molecular identifiers. TCRdb reanalysed the PCR reads using MiXCR and keeps one entry per CDR3 protein. The repertoire holds a few hundred thousand distinct CDR3 sequences, over 40% seen once, with around 29% in the top ten. Germline CDR1 LGHDT, CDR2 YNNKEL (reference sequence). The J segment lost 7 bases and the V segment lost 5 bases, leaving 7 bases of the junction unmatched. CDR3 size: 15 residues. The sample holds many counts of this clonotype. What it recognizes is unknown. The origin of this receptor is a girl aged 2 to 9 with aplastic anemia, due to receive a stem cell transplant. The J gene is TRBJ2-7, the V gene TRBV3-1, with 14 nucleotides matching TRBD2. The starting material was PBMCs, obtained before TCRalphabeta/CD19-depleted stem cell transplant. The CDR3 nucleotides read TGTGCCAGCAGCAGGGGACTAGCGGGAGTGGGTGAGCAGTACTTC. It encodes CASSRGLAGVGEQYF.